The 21 T cell receptor beta chains reported below all come from one sample, sequenced in a study of cytomegalovirus exposure and HLA in healthy donors. TCRdb keeps only in-frame clones here, not all; method: immunoSEQ multiplex PCR. The data show over 110,000 clones, around nine tenths seen once. What was sequenced was PBMCs. The receptors were sampled from a man between 18 and 29 years old in good health and CMV-seropositive.

The genes are TRBV6-5 and TRBJ1-4, with 9 bases that match TRBD1. Germline CDR1 MNHEY, CDR2 SVGAGI. Trimming took 6 bases from V and 7 from J; bases not matched to a gene: 6. The CDR3 sequence is 14 residues long. CDR3 region: CASRPQGAVEKLFF. The CDR3 DNA reads TGTGCCAGCAGACCACAGGGGGCGGTTGAAAAACTGTTTTTT.

V and J are TRBV10-3 and TRBJ1-5; no clear D gene. This CDR3 has 15 residues. Trimming pared 0 bases from V and 3 bases from J, leaving 9 bases between. Germline V gene lookup returns CDR1 ENHRY and CDR2 SYGVKD. The CDR3 here is CAISESGQSNQPQHF. Here the CDR3 DNA reads TGTGCCATCAGTGAGTCTGGGCAGTCCAATCAGCCCCAGCATTTT.

The V and J genes are TRBV7-9 and TRBJ1-4; D may be TRBD1 (6 bases). Germline V gene sequence: CDR1 SEHNR, CDR2 FQNEAQ (reference sequence). The length of the CDR3 is 18 residues. Between the trimmed V and J ends, which lost 6 bases and 6 bases, there was a span of 26 bases. DNA for the CDR3: TGTGCCAGCAGTCGCGTGGGTATGTTTGGCAGGGGAGATGAAAAACTGTTTTTT. Its protein product is CASSRVGMFGRGDEKLFF. The whole variable domain, remainder taken from reference TRBV7-9 and TRBJ1-4, is DTGVSQNPRHKITKRGQNVTFRCDPISEHNRLYWYRQTLGQGPEFLTYFQNEAQLEKSRLLSDRFSAERPKGSFSTLEIQRTEQGDSAMYLCASSRVGMFGRGDEKLFFGSGTQLSVL.

The V call is TRBV7-3, the J call TRBJ1-1; the match to TRBD1 covers 7 bases. The V segment lost 2 bases and the J segment 7 bases; nucleotides outside the gene matches: 4. CDR1 and CDR2 (germline): SGHTA, FQGTGA. The CDR3 is made up of 13 amino acids. CDR3 coding DNA: TGTGCCAGCAGCTTAGGGGGACAGAATGAAGCTTTCTTT. It codes for CASSLGGQNEAFF. Full variable domain (outside the CDR3, taken from reference TRBV7-3 and TRBJ1-1): GAGVSQTPSNKVTEKGKYVELRCDPISGHTALYWYRQSLGQGPEFLIYFQGTGAADDSGLPNDRFFAVRPEGSVSTLKIQRTERGDSAVYLCASSLGGQNEAFFGQGTRLTVV.

This clone has a handful of counts. This chain uses TRBV11-3 with TRBJ2-1, with TRBD2 matching over 8 bases. The germline V gene has CDR1 SGHNT and CDR2 YENEEA. The junction had 12 bases not matched to a gene; V was cut back by 7 bases and J by 7 bases. The CDR3 has 15 residues. This CDR3 reads CASTRVAGGVNEQFF. The CDR3 DNA follows: TGTGCCAGCACCCGGGTGGCGGGAGGAGTAAATGAGCAGTTCTTC.

This clone was seen a handful of times. J is TRBJ2-7 and V is TRBV27, with a tentative D call TRBD2 (7 bases). The V gene lost 3 bases and the J gene lost 2 bases, with 14 bases spanning the gap. The CDR3 sequence is 15 residues long. Germline V lookup: CDR1 MNHEY, CDR2 SMNVEV (reference sequence). In DNA form, the CDR3 reads TGTGCCAGCAGTTTCGGGGGGCTTCTAGCCTACGAGCAGTACTTC. Amino acid sequence: CASSFGGLLAYEQYF.

CDR3 DNA: TGTGCCAGCAGCGGGTCAGGGGGCGCGGATAACACTGAAGCTTTCTTT. Translating gives CASSGSGGADNTEAFF. The rearrangement links TRBV9 to TRBJ1-1; 8 bases line up with TRBD1. The CDR3 is made up of 16 amino acids. The germline V gene encodes CDR1 SGDLS and CDR2 YYNGEE. J was trimmed by 2 bases and V by 3 bases; bases with no gene match: 9.

This clone was seen only a few times. CDR3 in amino acids: CASSDGIAGESGGELFF. In DNA form, the CDR3 reads TGTGCCAGCAGTGACGGAATAGCGGGAGAATCGGGCGGGGAGCTGTTTTTT. The V and J genes are TRBV6-4 and TRBJ2-2; 9 bases are shared with TRBD2. V trimming: 2 bases; J trimming: 7 bases; junction bases outside the gene matches: 11. The CDR3 runs 17 residues. CDR1 MRHNA and CDR2 SNTAGT come from the germline V gene.

The rearrangement joins TRBV11-3 to TRBJ2-7, with D unresolved. The CDR3 is 15 residues long. In germline, CDR1 is SGHNT, CDR2 YENEEA. Trimming removed 2 bases from V and 1 base from J, with 12 bases in between. DNA for the CDR3: TGTGCCAGCAGCTTAACAGCAGGATCATCCTACGAGCAGTACTTC. Translated, it gives CASSLTAGSSYEQYF.

V gene TRBV7-7 combines with J gene TRBJ2-3; 7 nucleotides align to TRBD1. The germline CDR1 and CDR2 sequences are SSHAT and FNYEAQ (reference sequence). CDR3 length: 15 amino acids. V dropped 4 bases and J dropped 2; count of bases not matched to a gene: 6. The CDR3 is CASSSTGLPTDTQYF. The CDR3 DNA reads as TGTGCCAGCAGCTCGACAGGGCTCCCCACAGATACGCAGTATTTT.

This clone has only a few counts. The V gene is TRBV6-5, the J gene TRBJ2-7; D gene unclear. The CDR3 covers 14 residues. CDR1 and CDR2 from the germline V gene are MNHEY and SVGAGI. Trimming took 2 bases from V and 0 from J, leaving 8 bases between them. In DNA form, the CDR3 reads TGTGCCAGCAGTTACCTGGCCACCTCCTACGAGCAGTACTTC. This codes for CASSYLATSYEQYF.

V usage is TRBV6-1 and J usage is TRBJ1-5, with D maybe TRBD1 (5 bases). V lost 7 bases and J 0 bases, leaving 13 bases between the germline ends. The CDR3 covers 15 residues. CDR1 is MNHNS and CDR2 is SASEGT in the germline V gene. The CDR3 sequence: CASTPGGISNQPQHF. The CDR3 DNA sequence: TGTGCCAGCACACCGGGGGGGATTAGCAATCAGCCCCAGCATTTT.

The CDR3 nucleotides are TGTGCCAGCAGCCGAATCAGGGAGGCTGGAAACACCATATATTTT. Translation: CASSRIREAGNTIYF. V usage is TRBV5-6 and J usage is TRBJ1-3; TRBD1 is a possible D gene (5 bases). The CDR3 spans 15 residues. The germline V and J ends were trimmed by 4 bases and 2 bases, with 13 bases remaining between them. Per the germline V gene, CDR1 is SGHDT and CDR2 is YYEEEE.

The gene calls are TRBV6-5 and TRBJ1-2; tentative D call: TRBD1 (6 bases). Germline-derived CDR1 and CDR2 are MNHEY and SVGAGI. The length of the CDR3 is 14 residues. V was pared by 6 bases and J by 4 bases, with 15 bases between. For the CDR3, the DNA is TGTGCCAGCAGCCCACAGGGTCATGGCTATGGCTACACCTTC. This sequence encodes CASSPQGHGYGYTF.

The rearrangement uses TRBV9 and TRBJ1-2; D perhaps matches TRBD1 (5 bases). This CDR3 contains 15 residues. Germline CDR1 and CDR2: SGDLS and YYNGEE. The ends were cut back, 3 bases at V and 2 bases at J, with 14 bases in the middle. The DNA for the CDR3 is TGTGCCAGCAGCGCTTCCGAGACAGAGAACTATGGCTACACCTTC. Its translation: CASSASETENYGYTF.

This clone was seen more than once but under ten times. The V call is TRBV2, the J call TRBJ1-5; the D gene is possibly TRBD1 (6 bases). V gave up 4 bases and J gave up 3 bases, with 7 bases separating them. The CDR3 loop spans 13 amino acids. The V gene's germline CDR1 is SNHLY and CDR2 FYNNEI. The CDR3 DNA reads as TGTGCCAGCAGTGGGACAGCCAATCAGCCCCAGCATTTT. The encoded protein is CASSGTANQPQHF.

J is TRBJ2-7 and V is TRBV11-2, with TRBD2 identical over 7 bases. This CDR3 contains 16 residues. After removal of 1 base from V and 4 bases from J, the junction contained 10 bases not matched to a gene. Per germline, CDR1 SGHAT and CDR2 FQNNGV. The CDR3 sequence is CASSLGLREQRYEQYF. In DNA, the CDR3 is TGTGCCAGCAGCTTAGGTTTGCGGGAGCAGAGGTACGAGCAGTACTTC.

The V call is TRBV6-1, the J call TRBJ1-1, with D maybe TRBD1 (6 bases). Trimming pared 1 base from V and 4 bases from J, leaving 13 bases between. The CDR3 has 15 amino acids. Germline V lookup: CDR1 MNHNS, CDR2 SASEGT. CDR3 nucleotide sequence: TGTGCCAGCAGTGAAGAGCAGGGCAGGGGCACTGAAGCTTTCTTT. This sequence encodes CASSEEQGRGTEAFF.

The CDR3 nucleotides read TGTGCCAGTAGTATAGAAGGGAGGGGTACGCAGTATTTT. Translation gives CASSIEGRGTQYF. The rearrangement joins TRBV19 to TRBJ2-3; 7 bases are shared with TRBD2. This CDR3 is 13 amino acids long. Germline values: CDR1 LNHDA, CDR2 SQIVND (reference sequence). V lost 0 bases and J lost 8; bases outside the gene matches: 2.

The chain has TRBV6-6 and TRBJ2-1; D is possibly TRBD1 (6 bases). There are 15 residues in the CDR3. Trimming pared 4 bases from V and 8 bases from J, leaving 18 bases between. Germline assignment: CDR1 MNHNY and CDR2 SVGAGI (reference sequence). The CDR3 protein is CASSSLPQGLYEQFF. In DNA form, the CDR3 reads TGTGCCAGCAGTTCCCTCCCACAGGGCCTCTATGAGCAGTTCTTC.

The V gene is TRBV25-1, the J gene TRBJ2-7, with 7 bases aligning to TRBD1. The CDR3 runs to 16 residues. V was clipped by 3 bases and J by 2 bases; unmatched bases: 10. The germline gives CDR1 MGHDK, CDR2 SYGVNS. The CDR3 DNA sequence: TGTGCCAGCAGTGATTGGGGCCCACAGGGGACCTACGAGCAGTACTTC. Its translation is CASSDWGPQGTYEQYF.